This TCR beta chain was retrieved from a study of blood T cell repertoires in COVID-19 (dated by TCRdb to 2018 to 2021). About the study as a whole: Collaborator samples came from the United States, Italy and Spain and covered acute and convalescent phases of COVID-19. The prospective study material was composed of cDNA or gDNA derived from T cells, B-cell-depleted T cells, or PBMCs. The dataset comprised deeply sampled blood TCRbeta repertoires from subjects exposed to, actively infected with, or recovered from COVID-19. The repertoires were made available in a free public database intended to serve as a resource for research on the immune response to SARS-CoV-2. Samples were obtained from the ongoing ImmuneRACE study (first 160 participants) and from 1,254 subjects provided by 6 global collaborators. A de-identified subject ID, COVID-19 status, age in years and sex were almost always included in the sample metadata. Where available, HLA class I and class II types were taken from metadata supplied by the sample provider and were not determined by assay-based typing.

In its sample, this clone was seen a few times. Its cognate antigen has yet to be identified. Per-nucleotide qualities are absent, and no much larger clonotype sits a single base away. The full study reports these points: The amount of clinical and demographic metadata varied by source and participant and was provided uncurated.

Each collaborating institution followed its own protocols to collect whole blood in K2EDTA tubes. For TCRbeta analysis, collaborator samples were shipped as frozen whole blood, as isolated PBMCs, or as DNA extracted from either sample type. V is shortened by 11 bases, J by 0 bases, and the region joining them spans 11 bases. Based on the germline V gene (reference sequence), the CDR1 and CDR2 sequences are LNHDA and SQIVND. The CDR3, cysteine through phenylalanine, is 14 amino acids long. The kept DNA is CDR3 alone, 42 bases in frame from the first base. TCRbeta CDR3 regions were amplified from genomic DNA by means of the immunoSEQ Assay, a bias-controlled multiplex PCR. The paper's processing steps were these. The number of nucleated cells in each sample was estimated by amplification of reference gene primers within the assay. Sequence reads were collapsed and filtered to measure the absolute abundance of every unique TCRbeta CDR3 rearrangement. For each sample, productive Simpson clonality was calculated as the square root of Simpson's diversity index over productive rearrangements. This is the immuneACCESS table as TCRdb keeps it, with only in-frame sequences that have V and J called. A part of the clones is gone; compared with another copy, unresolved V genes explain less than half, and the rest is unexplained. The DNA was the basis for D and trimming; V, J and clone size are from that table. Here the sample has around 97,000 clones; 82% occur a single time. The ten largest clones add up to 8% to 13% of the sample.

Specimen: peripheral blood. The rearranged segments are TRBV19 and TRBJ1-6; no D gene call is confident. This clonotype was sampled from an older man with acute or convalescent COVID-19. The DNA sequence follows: TGTGCCGGGGATGGGAGCTCCTATAATTCACCCCTCCACTTT. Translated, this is CAGDGSSYNSPLHF.